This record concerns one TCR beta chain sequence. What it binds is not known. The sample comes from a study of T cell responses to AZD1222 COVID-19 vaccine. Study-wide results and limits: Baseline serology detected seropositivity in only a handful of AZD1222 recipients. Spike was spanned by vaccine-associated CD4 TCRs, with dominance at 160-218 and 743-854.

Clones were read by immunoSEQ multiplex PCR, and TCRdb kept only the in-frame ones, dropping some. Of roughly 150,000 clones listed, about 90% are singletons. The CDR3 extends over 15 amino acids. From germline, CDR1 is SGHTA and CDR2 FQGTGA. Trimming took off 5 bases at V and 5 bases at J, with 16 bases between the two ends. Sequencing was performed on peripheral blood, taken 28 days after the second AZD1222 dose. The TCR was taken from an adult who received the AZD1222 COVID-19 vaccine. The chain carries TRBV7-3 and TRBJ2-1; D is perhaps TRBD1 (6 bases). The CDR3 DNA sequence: TGTGCCAGCAGCCCCGCTTGGGGGCCCCACAATGAGCAGTTCTTC. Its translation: CASSPAWGPHNEQFF.